This entry lists 30 T cell receptor beta chains sequenced from one sample in a study of response to subunit inactivated influenza vaccine. A single record per CDR3 protein comes from TCRdb applying MiXCR to the RT-PCR reads. This table has around 190,000 distinct CDR3 sequences, nearly 9.5% appearing once. The sequences come from non-naive T cells sorted from PBMCs, collected on the day of vaccination. The source is a man aged 50 or older who received an inactivated influenza vaccine.

This clonotype was recorded many times. J is TRBJ1-6 and V is TRBV5-1; TRBD1 matches at 8 bases. This CDR3 comprises 15 residues. V lost 3 bases, J lost 6 bases, and 5 bases stayed unmatched. CDR1 SGHRS and CDR2 YFSETQ come from the germline V gene. CDR3 protein: CASSSQTGANSPLHF. The CDR3 DNA is TGCGCCAGCAGCTCCCAGACAGGGGCTAATTCACCCCTCCACTTT.

This clonotype has a count of ten or more. The CDR3: CASIFAAGGSGELFF. CDR3 nucleotide sequence: TGTGCCAGCATCTTTGCGGCGGGAGGATCCGGGGAGCTGTTTTTT. The chain has TRBV12-3 or TRBV12-4 and TRBJ2-2, with TRBD2 matching over 8 bases. This CDR3 has 15 amino acids. After removal of 7 bases from V and 6 bases from J, the junction contained 10 bases not matched to a gene.

In this sample, this clonotype turned up a few times. V is TRBV28 and J is TRBJ2-7, with 7 bases that match TRBD2. CDR3 length: 16 amino acids. The V segment lost 3 bases and the J segment 0 bases; nucleotides outside the gene matches: 8. Germline lookup yields CDR1 MDHEN and CDR2 SYDVKM. The CDR3 protein is CASSFHLAANSYEQYF. CDR3 coding DNA: TGTGCCAGCAGTTTCCATCTAGCGGCGAACTCCTACGAGCAGTACTTC. Combining the CDR3 with reference TRBV28 and TRBJ2-7 gives the whole variable domain DVKVTQSSRYLVKRTGEKVFLECVQDMDHENMFWYRQDPGLGLRLIYFSYDVKMKEKGDIPEGYSVSREKKERFSLILESASTNQTSMYLCASSFHLAANSYEQYFGPGTRLTVT.

This sequence joins TRBV27 and TRBJ2-3, with 15 nucleotides matching TRBD2. CDR1 MNHEY and CDR2 SMNVEV come from the germline V gene (reference sequence). This CDR3 spans 15 amino acids. The junction had 3 bases not matched to a gene; V was cut back by 7 bases and J by 4 bases. The CDR3 region has the DNA TGTGCCAGCATACGGACTAGCGGGAGGGCAGATACGCAGTATTTT. Its protein is CASIRTSGRADTQYF.

There are many counts of this clonotype. V and J are TRBV27 and TRBJ1-5; tentatively, D is TRBD1 (5 bases). Germline lookup yields CDR1 MNHEY and CDR2 SMNVEV (reference sequence). The CDR3 has 17 residues. The V end was cut by 8 bases, the J end by 1 base, with 21 bases between. Here the CDR3 DNA reads TGTGCCAGCGCACCCAGAGCGGGGCAGTCGAGCAATCAGCCCCAGCATTTT. Its protein product is CASAPRAGQSSNQPQHF.

The V and J genes are TRBV13 and TRBJ1-1; no definite D call. CDR1 and CDR2 (germline): PRHDT, FYEKMQ (reference sequence). V lost 5 bases, J lost 3 bases, and 10 bases lay in between. The CDR3 consists of 13 residues. The CDR3 nucleotides are TGTGCCAGCAGCAGAGGGTATTACACTGAAGCTTTCTTT. This gives the protein CASSRGYYTEAFF.

The chain joins TRBV4-3 to TRBJ2-5; D gene ambiguous. The germline CDR1 and CDR2 sequences are LGHNA and YSLEER. The CDR3 has 14 amino acids. Trimming pared 4 bases from V and 2 bases from J, leaving 11 bases between. The CDR3 region has the DNA TGCGCCAGCAGCCCCCAGTTGGGGCAAGAGACCCAGTACTTC. This encodes CASSPQLGQETQYF.

The J gene is TRBJ2-7, the V gene TRBV4-3; 7 nucleotides line up with TRBD1. Germline CDR1 LGHNA, CDR2 YSLEER. Unmatched junction bases numbered 8, after V lost 0 bases and J lost 3 bases. The CDR3 runs to 16 residues. CDR3 in DNA: TGCGCCAGCAGCCAAGATGCGGTCAGGGGGTTCTACGAGCAGTACTTC. It codes for CASSQDAVRGFYEQYF.

This chain joins TRBV11-2 and TRBJ2-3; 11 bases fit TRBD2. From germline, CDR1 is SGHAT and CDR2 FQNNGV. Trimming took 0 bases from V and 6 from J; bases not matched to a gene: 8. The CDR3 covers 17 residues. CDR3 loop: CASSLDLAGGRRDTQYF. As DNA, the CDR3 is TGTGCCAGCAGCTTAGACCTAGCGGGAGGAAGAAGGGATACGCAGTATTTT.

The sample holds a few counts of this clonotype. This sequence joins TRBV5-4 and TRBJ2-7, with D unclear. V was clipped by 0 bases and J by 0 bases, with 10 bases between them. The CDR3 is 15 residues long. Germline V gene sequence: CDR1 SGHNT, CDR2 YYREEE (reference sequence). CDR3 sequence reads: CASSLDPASSYEQYF. CDR3 nucleotides: TGTGCCAGCAGCTTGGATCCAGCGAGCTCCTACGAGCAGTACTTC.

The chain couples TRBV4-2 to TRBJ2-5; a weak D match, TRBD1 (5 bases). The CDR3 runs to 15 residues. Trimming removed 0 bases from V and 5 bases from J, with 13 bases in between. Germline-derived CDR1 and CDR2 are LGHNA and YNFKEQ. CDR3 residues: CASSQEGWGWETQYF. In DNA form, the CDR3 reads TGTGCCAGCAGCCAAGAAGGGTGGGGCTGGGAGACCCAGTACTTC.

Only a few counts were recorded for this clonotype. The rearrangement joins TRBV20-1 to TRBJ2-7, with TRBD1 matching 9 bases. Germline V lookup: CDR1 DFQATT, CDR2 SNEGSKA (reference sequence). The CDR3 has 14 amino acids. Trimming took 5 bases from V and 1 from J; bases not matched to a gene: 6. This CDR3 reads CSAGRQGVSYEQYF. Here the CDR3 DNA reads TGCAGTGCTGGACGACAGGGGGTTTCCTACGAGCAGTACTTC.

This clonotype was found a few times. The chain recombines TRBV7-9 with TRBJ1-2, with D possibly matching TRBD1 (5 bases). The CDR3 sequence is 13 residues long. V lost 0 bases to trimming and J lost 3 bases, with 5 bases between them. The germline V gene encodes CDR1 SEHNR and CDR2 FQNEAQ (reference sequence). CDR3 DNA sequence: TGTGCCAGCAGCTTAGCCAGGGACTATGGCTACACCTTC. This sequence encodes CASSLARDYGYTF.

This rearrangement joins TRBV29-1 to TRBJ2-1; no definite D call. V was shortened by 4 bases and J by 8 bases, with 12 bases between the two germline ends. This CDR3 is 12 amino acids long. Germline CDR1 and CDR2: SQVTM and ANQGSEA. CDR3 DNA: TGCAGCGTTGCACCGCGAGCCGATGAGCAGTTCTTC. This encodes CSVAPRADEQFF.

This clonotype was observed a few times. V gene TRBV11-2 combines with J gene TRBJ2-1, with a weak D call TRBD1 (6 bases). The CDR3 spans 13 residues. V lost 5 bases and J lost 4, with 9 bases in between. Looked up from germline, CDR1 is SGHAT and CDR2 is FQNNGV. CDR3 loop: CASSGDRYNEQFF. The CDR3 DNA is TGTGCCAGCAGCGGCGACAGGTACAATGAGCAGTTCTTC.

This rearrangement joins TRBV5-1 to TRBJ2-3, with 9 nucleotides matching TRBD2. From germline, CDR1 is SGHRS and CDR2 YFSETQ. V shed 4 bases, J shed 4 bases, and the junction held 7 bases outside the gene matches. The CDR3 runs 15 residues. CDR3: CASSNSGSAADTQYF. Here the CDR3 DNA reads TGCGCCAGCAGCAATAGCGGGAGTGCCGCAGATACGCAGTATTTT.

This clonotype showed up just a few times. The chain couples TRBV7-8 to TRBJ2-2; 7 bases fit TRBD1. The germline CDR1 and CDR2 sequences are SGHVS and FQNEAQ. V lost 2 bases and J lost 2; bases outside the gene matches: 5. This CDR3 comprises 16 residues. The DNA for the CDR3 is TGTGCCAGCAGCTTAATGGGACAGACTAACACCGGGGAGCTGTTTTTT. Encoded protein: CASSLMGQTNTGELFF.

This clonotype was detected many times. V is TRBV9 and J is TRBJ1-1; D is unresolved. The CDR3 contains 12 residues. Trimming shortened V by 4 bases and J by 1 base, and 5 bases separated the two germline ends. CDR1 and CDR2 (germline): SGDLS, YYNGEE. In DNA form, the CDR3 reads TGTGCCAGCAGCCCTCAGAACACTGAAGCTTTCTTT. Translated, it gives CASSPQNTEAFF.

This clonotype showed up just a few times. The chain recombines TRBV20-1 with TRBJ2-3, with 10 bases aligning to TRBD2. The ends lost 3 bases at V and 2 bases at J; junction bases unmatched: 11. The CDR3 length is 17 residues. Germline CDR1 reads DFQATT; CDR2 reads SNEGSKA (reference sequence). CDR3 in DNA: TGCAGTGCTAGCGGGGCTAGCGGGAGAGGGTACACAGATACGCAGTATTTT. It translates to CSASGASGRGYTDTQYF.

In its sample, this clonotype was seen many times. V is TRBV7-8 and J is TRBJ2-5; no clear D. The CDR3 is 12 residues long. Germline V lookup: CDR1 SGHVS, CDR2 FQNEAQ. V shed 0 bases and J shed 5 bases, with 4 bases lying between them. CDR3 coding DNA: TGTGCCAGCAGCTTAGCAGGGGAGACCCAGTACTTC. Translated: CASSLAGETQYF. Drawing the rest from reference TRBV7-8 and TRBJ2-5, the complete variable domain is GAGVSQSPRYKVAKRGQDVALRCDPISGHVSLFWYQQALGQGPEFLTYFQNEAQLDKSGLPSDRFFAERPEGSVSTLKIQRTQQEDSAVYLCASSLAGETQYFGPGTRLLVL.

This CDR3 is CSASAGGNEQFF. The DNA of the CDR3 is TGCAGTGCTAGCGCGGGGGGCAATGAGCAGTTCTTC. The rearrangement links TRBV20-1 to TRBJ2-1; TRBD2 matches at 8 bases. Germline CDR1 DFQATT, CDR2 SNEGSKA (reference sequence). CDR3 length: 12 residues. Germline trimming cut 3 bases from V and 6 bases from J; bases unmatched to any gene: 1.

V and J are TRBV29-1 and TRBJ2-5; 15 bases agree with TRBD2. The V and J ends lost 4 bases and 2 bases, in that order; junction bases with no gene match: 5. This CDR3 is built from 16 residues. Germline V gene sequence: CDR1 SQVTM, CDR2 ANQGSEA. The CDR3 loop reads CSVGTSGRAQQETQYF. As DNA, the CDR3 is TGCAGCGTTGGGACTAGCGGGAGGGCCCAGCAAGAGACCCAGTACTTC.

The chain joins TRBV7-2 to TRBJ2-1; D tentatively reads TRBD1 or TRBD2 (5 bases each). CDR1 and CDR2 (germline): SGHTA, FQGNSA. CDR3 length: 12 amino acids. V lost 1 base and J lost 14, with 12 bases in between. This CDR3 reads CASSLVATQEFF. CDR3 DNA sequence: TGTGCCAGCAGCTTAGTAGCGACACAGGAGTTCTTC.

This clonotype was observed at least ten times. This chain links TRBV5-1 with TRBJ2-2, with D possibly TRBD2 on 5 matching bases. CDR3 size: 13 residues. Germline V gene data show CDR1 as SGHRS and CDR2 as YFSETQ. Trimming shortened V by 5 bases and J by 3 bases, and 8 bases separated the two germline ends. The CDR3 protein is CASRGADTGELFF. The CDR3 nucleotides read TGCGCCAGCAGAGGAGCGGACACCGGGGAGCTGTTTTTT.

This clonotype was found once. The chain couples TRBV20-1 to TRBJ1-5, with a possible D match to TRBD1 (6 bases). Germline lookup yields CDR1 DFQATT and CDR2 SNEGSKA (reference sequence). The CDR3 loop spans 15 amino acids. With 3 bases removed from V and 5 bases from J, the gap between germline ends came to 17 bases. The CDR3 bases are TGCAGTGCTAGCGATGGGAGGGGGGGAGATCAGCCCCAGCATTTT. This gives the protein CSASDGRGGDQPQHF.

This clonotype was seen a handful of times. V usage is TRBV7-8 and J usage is TRBJ2-7; D possibly matches TRBD1 or TRBD2 (5 bases each). Trimming cost V 1 base and J 3 bases, with 10 bases left between them. CDR1 and CDR2 from the germline V gene are SGHVS and FQNEAQ. The CDR3 is 14 amino acids. In DNA, the CDR3 is TGTGCCAGCAGCTTAGAGGGGACGATCTACGAGCAGTACTTC. This encodes CASSLEGTIYEQYF.

The V call is TRBV10-3, the J call TRBJ2-2; weak D call: TRBD2 (5 bases). The germline V gene has CDR1 ENHRY and CDR2 SYGVKD. CDR3 length equals 15 residues. The V end was cut by 3 bases, the J end by 2 bases, with 10 bases between. This chain's CDR3 is CAISDNGVNTGELFF. DNA of the CDR3: TGTGCCATCAGTGATAACGGGGTTAACACCGGGGAGCTGTTTTTT.

This clonotype was picked up many times. The chain links TRBV29-1 to TRBJ2-3; 15 nucleotides align to TRBD2. The V gene's germline CDR1 is SQVTM and CDR2 ANQGSEA. The CDR3 spans 16 residues. The ends lost 3 bases at V and 4 bases at J; junction bases unmatched: 5. The CDR3 spells CSVDPRTSGGADTQYF. The CDR3 region has the DNA TGCAGCGTTGACCCTAGGACTAGCGGGGGGGCAGATACGCAGTATTTT.

The chain carries TRBV24-1 and TRBJ2-5, with 9 positions matching TRBD1. Per the germline V gene, CDR1 is KGHDR and CDR2 is SFDVKD. The junction had 8 bases not matched to a gene; V was cut back by 5 bases and J by 5 bases. The CDR3 runs to 15 residues. CDR3 nucleotides: TGTGCCACCAGTGCCTGGGGGACAGGGCTGGAGACCCAGTACTTC. It is translated as CATSAWGTGLETQYF.

The genes are TRBV11-2 and TRBJ2-2; D is uncertain. The CDR3 consists of 16 residues. Looked up from germline, CDR1 is SGHAT and CDR2 is FQNNGV. Trimming left V 5 bases short and J 4 bases short, with 17 bases between. CDR3 nucleotides: TGTGCCAGCAGCCCCCCGACTGGGATCCTCACCGGGGAGCTGTTTTTT. It specifies CASSPPTGILTGELFF.